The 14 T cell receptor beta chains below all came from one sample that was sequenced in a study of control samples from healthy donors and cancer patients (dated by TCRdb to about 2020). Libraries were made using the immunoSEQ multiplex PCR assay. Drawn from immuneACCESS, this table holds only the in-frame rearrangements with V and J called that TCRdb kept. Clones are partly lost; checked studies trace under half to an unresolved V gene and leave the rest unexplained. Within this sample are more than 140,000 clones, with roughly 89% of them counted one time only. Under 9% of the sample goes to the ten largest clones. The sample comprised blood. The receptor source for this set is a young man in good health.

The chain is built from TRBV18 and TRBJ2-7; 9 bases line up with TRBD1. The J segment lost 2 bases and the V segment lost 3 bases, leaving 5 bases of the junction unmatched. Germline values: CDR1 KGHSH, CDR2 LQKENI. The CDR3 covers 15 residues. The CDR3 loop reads CASSPGTGWAYEQYF. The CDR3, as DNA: TGTGCCAGCTCACCTGGGACAGGGTGGGCCTACGAGCAGTACTTC.

The CDR3 coding sequence is TGTGCCAGTAGTAGCGGGGGGCTCAGCACCGGGGAGCTGTTTTTT. Its translation: CASSSGGLSTGELFF. V is TRBV19 and J is TRBJ2-2; the match to TRBD2 covers 8 bases. The trim removed 4 bases at V and 4 bases at J, leaving 5 bases unmatched. The germline gives CDR1 LNHDA, CDR2 SQIVND (reference sequence). The CDR3 is made up of 15 amino acids.

The CDR3: CASSIGTPNQPQHF. CDR3 nucleotide sequence: TGTGCCAGTAGTATAGGGACTCCCAATCAGCCCCAGCATTTT. V is TRBV19 and J is TRBJ1-5, with unresolved D. Germline V gene data show CDR1 as LNHDA and CDR2 as SQIVND (reference sequence). V was trimmed by 1 base and J by 3 bases, leaving 7 bases between them. The CDR3 is 14 residues long.

CDR3 residues: CASNVQRGRTDTQYF. The CDR3 nucleotides read TGTGCCAGCAACGTACAAAGGGGACGCACAGATACGCAGTATTTT. The chain couples TRBV6-5 to TRBJ2-3; D may correspond to TRBD1 or TRBD2 (5 bases each). Germline lookup yields CDR1 MNHEY and CDR2 SVGAGI. This CDR3 comprises 15 residues. The ends were cut back, 7 bases at V and 1 base at J, with 15 bases in the middle.

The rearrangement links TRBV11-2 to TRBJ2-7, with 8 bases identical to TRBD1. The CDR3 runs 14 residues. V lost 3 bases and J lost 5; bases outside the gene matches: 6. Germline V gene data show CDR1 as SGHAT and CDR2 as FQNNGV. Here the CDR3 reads CASSFQGAWDEQYF. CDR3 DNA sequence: TGTGCCAGCAGCTTTCAGGGGGCGTGGGACGAGCAGTACTTC.

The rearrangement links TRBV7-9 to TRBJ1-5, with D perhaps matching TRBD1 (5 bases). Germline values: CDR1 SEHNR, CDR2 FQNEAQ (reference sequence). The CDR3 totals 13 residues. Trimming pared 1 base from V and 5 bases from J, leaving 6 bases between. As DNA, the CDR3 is TGTGCCAGCAGCTTAGGGGGGTATCAGCCCCAGCATTTT. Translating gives CASSLGGYQPQHF.

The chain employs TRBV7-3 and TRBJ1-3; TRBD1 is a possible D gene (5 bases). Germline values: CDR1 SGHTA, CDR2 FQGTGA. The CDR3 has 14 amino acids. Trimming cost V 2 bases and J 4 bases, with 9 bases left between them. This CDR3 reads CASSLAGSGNTIYF. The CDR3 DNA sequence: TGTGCCAGCAGCTTAGCAGGGTCGGGAAACACCATATATTTT.

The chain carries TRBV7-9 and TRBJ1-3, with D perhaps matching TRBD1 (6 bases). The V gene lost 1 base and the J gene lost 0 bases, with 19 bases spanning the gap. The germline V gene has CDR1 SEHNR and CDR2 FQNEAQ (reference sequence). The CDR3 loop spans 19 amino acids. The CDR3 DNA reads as TGTGCCAGCAGCTTAGGGGTCAAAACAGGGCGCCACTCTGGAAACACCATATATTTT. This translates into CASSLGVKTGRHSGNTIYF.

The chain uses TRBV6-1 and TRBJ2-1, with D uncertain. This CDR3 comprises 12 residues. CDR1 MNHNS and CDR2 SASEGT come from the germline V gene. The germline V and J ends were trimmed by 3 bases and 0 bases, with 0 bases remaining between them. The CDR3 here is CASSDSYNEQFF. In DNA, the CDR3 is TGTGCCAGCAGTGACTCCTACAATGAGCAGTTCTTC.

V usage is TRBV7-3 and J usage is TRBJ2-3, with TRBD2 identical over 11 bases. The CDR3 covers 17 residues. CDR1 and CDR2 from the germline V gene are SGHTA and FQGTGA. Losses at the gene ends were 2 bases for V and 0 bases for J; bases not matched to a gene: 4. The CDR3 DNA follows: TGTGCCAGCAGCTTAGGGACTAGCGGATCTAGCACAGATACGCAGTATTTT. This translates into CASSLGTSGSSTDTQYF.

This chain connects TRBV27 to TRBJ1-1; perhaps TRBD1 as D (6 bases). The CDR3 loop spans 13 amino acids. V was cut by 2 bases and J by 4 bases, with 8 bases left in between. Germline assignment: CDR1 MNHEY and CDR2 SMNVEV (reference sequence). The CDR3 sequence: CASSLGQTTEAFF. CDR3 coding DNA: TGTGCCAGCAGTTTAGGACAGACCACTGAAGCTTTCTTT.

The CDR3 protein is CASSEAGTRPDTQYF. The CDR3 nucleotides are TGTGCCAGCAGTGAAGCCGGGACTAGACCAGATACGCAGTATTTT. The chain uses TRBV6-4 and TRBJ2-3; 8 bases are shared with TRBD2. The junction had 6 bases not matched to a gene; V was cut back by 3 bases and J by 4 bases. There are 15 residues in the CDR3. Germline loops: CDR1 MRHNA, CDR2 SNTAGT.

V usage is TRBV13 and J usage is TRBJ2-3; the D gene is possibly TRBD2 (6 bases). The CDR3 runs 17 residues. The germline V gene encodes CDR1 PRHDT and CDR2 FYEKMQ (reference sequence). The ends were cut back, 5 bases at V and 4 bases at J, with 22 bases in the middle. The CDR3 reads CASSLIPGLQNADTQYF. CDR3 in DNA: TGTGCCAGCAGCCTAATTCCGGGACTTCAAAACGCAGATACGCAGTATTTT.

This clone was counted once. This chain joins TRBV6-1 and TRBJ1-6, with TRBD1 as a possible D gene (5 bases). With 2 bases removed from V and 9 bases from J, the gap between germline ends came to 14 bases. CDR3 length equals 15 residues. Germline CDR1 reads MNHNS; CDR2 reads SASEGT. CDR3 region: CASSENLVGGSPLHF. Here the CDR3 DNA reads TGTGCCAGCAGTGAAAACTTAGTTGGGGGTTCACCCCTCCACTTT.